This T cell receptor beta chain was identified in a study of cytomegalovirus exposure and HLA in healthy donors. In the PCR, 60 Vbeta and 13 Jbeta primers were used. Only in-frame clones appear in the TCRdb table, and some are missing; sequencing was by immunoSEQ multiplex PCR. This sample has over 100,000 clones, with roughly 70% found just once. The CDR3 runs to 15 residues. Looked up from germline, CDR1 is LNHDA and CDR2 is SQIVND (reference sequence). J gave up 1 base and V 6 bases, and 6 bases lay outside the gene matches. This clone was detected only a few times. Its antigen is currently unknown. Whole-study results and caveats: Upon later analysis, HLA-associated TCR beta chains proved more clonally expanded than other, equally common chains.

The chain carries TRBV19 and TRBJ2-3; 8 bases map to TRBD1. The receptor comes from a man aged 25 to 40 in good health and CMV-seropositive. Input material: PBMCs. The CDR3 bases are TGTGCCAGTAGCCAGGGGGCGCCGGGCACAGATACGCAGTATTTT. It encodes CASSQGAPGTDTQYF.